This is a list of T cell receptor beta chains from one sample in a study of early T cells in non-severe SARS-CoV-2 infection. TCRdb re-called the 5' RACE reads with MiXCR, one entry per CDR3 protein. The sample has tens of thousands of distinct CDR3 sequences, approximately 8% seen once. The material sequenced was whole blood. These receptors all come from an adult who was a healthcare worker with PCR-confirmed SARS-CoV-2 infection or an uninfected control (not recorded which). Each CDR3 is given with its conserved first and last residue. D genes are given only for firm matches. Size values are once, few and many counts, or a class for expanded clones, and some rows have none.

V	J	D	size	DNA	CDR3
TRBV3-1	TRBJ2-2	NA	many	TGTGCCAGCAGCTACATGAGCCACCGATTGCACACCGGGGAGCTGTTTTTT	CASSYMSHRLHTGELFF
TRBV11-1	TRBJ1-5	NA	few	TGTGCCAGCAGCCTCCCTCGGGGGGGCAATCAGCCCCAGCATTTT	CASSLPRGGNQPQHF
TRBV5-1	TRBJ2-3	NA	NA	TGCGCCAGCAGCTTGGCCGAACGGTCTGGTGGAGATACGCAGTATTTT	CASSLAERSGGDTQYF
TRBV5-1	TRBJ1-2	TRBD1	NA	TGCGCCAGCAGCTTTGACAGGGATGGCTACACCTTC	CASSFDRDGYTF
TRBV27	TRBJ1-6	NA	few	TGTGCCAGCTCGGAGACCTATAATTCACCCCTCCACTTT	CASSETYNSPLHF
TRBV20-1	TRBJ1-6	NA	many	TGCAGTGCTAGAGATCTCCCGGGCCCAGGGAGGTATAATTCACCCCTCCACTTT	CSARDLPGPGRYNSPLHF
TRBV9	TRBJ2-7	NA	NA	TGTGCCAGCAGCCCCCGGTATCTAGGCGACGAGCTGTACTTC	CASSPRYLGDELYF
TRBV12-3/TRBV12-4	TRBJ2-2	NA	NA	TGTGCCAGCAGTTTAGCGCAACAGCCAGACACCGGGGAGCTGTTTTTT	CASSLAQQPDTGELFF
TRBV19	TRBJ1-5	NA	NA	TGTGCCAGTAGTATTATCGGCAGGGAGGAACAGCCCCAGCATTTT	CASSIIGREEQPQHF
TRBV2	TRBJ1-5	NA	many	TGTGCCAGCAGAAGGGACGTTAGCAATCAGCCCCAGCATTTT	CASRRDVSNQPQHF
TRBV28	TRBJ2-3	NA	many	TGTGCCAGCAATTCGGCTACGAGAGATACGCAGTATTTT	CASNSATRDTQYF
TRBV7-9	TRBJ2-3	TRBD2	few	TGTGCCAGCAGCGAATTAGCGGGAAGCACAGATACGCAGTATTTT	CASSELAGSTDTQYF
TRBV28	TRBJ2-7	TRBD1	NA	TGTGCCAGCAGATCCCCGGGACAGGGAGGCTACGAGCAGTACTTC	CASRSPGQGGYEQYF
TRBV7-9	TRBJ2-1	TRBD2	many	TGTGCCAGCAGCCCTGGGACTAGCGGGAGTGTAGAGCAGTTCTTC	CASSPGTSGSVEQFF
TRBV12-3/TRBV12-4	TRBJ2-1	NA	many	TGTGCCAGCAGTGTAGGAACCCGCCCTTACAATGAGCAGTTCTTC	CASSVGTRPYNEQFF
TRBV7-2	TRBJ2-1	TRBD2	NA	TGTGCCAGCAGCTTAGGTAGCGGGAGCTCCTACAATGAGCAGTTCTTC	CASSLGSGSSYNEQFF
TRBV10-2	TRBJ2-3	TRBD2	many	TGCGCCAGCAGTGAGCTGCTAGCGGGAGCAGATACGCAGTATTTT	CASSELLAGADTQYF
TRBV20-1	TRBJ2-1	NA	NA	TGCAGTGCTAGAGACGGGAGACTTGAGCAGTTCTTC	CSARDGRLEQFF
TRBV18	TRBJ2-4	TRBD2	NA	TGTGCCAGCTCACCACCCGGACTAGCGGGAGATGGCAAAAACATTCAGTACTTC	CASSPPGLAGDGKNIQYF
TRBV28	TRBJ2-4	TRBD2	few	TGTGCCAGCAGCCTACCCGGACTAGCGGGAGCCAAAAACATTCAGTACTTC	CASSLPGLAGAKNIQYF
TRBV3-1	TRBJ1-2	TRBD1	NA	TGTGCCAGCAGCCTTCGACAGGGTAACGGCTACACCTTC	CASSLRQGNGYTF
TRBV7-3	TRBJ2-3	NA	few	TGTGCCAGCAGCCCAGGGTTAGGAAGCACAGATACGCAGTATTTT	CASSPGLGSTDTQYF
TRBV5-1	TRBJ2-5	NA	many	TGCGCCAGCAGCTACCCCGGGTCACAAGAGACCCAGTACTTC	CASSYPGSQETQYF
TRBV12-3/TRBV12-4	TRBJ1-6	NA	many	TGTGCCAGCACCCGGGACTGGAGCTCCTATAATTCACCCCTCCACTTT	CASTRDWSSYNSPLHF
TRBV2	TRBJ2-5	TRBD2	NA	TGTGCCAGCAGTGAGAGGGTAGCGGGGGAGACCCAGTACTTC	CASSERVAGETQYF
TRBV2	TRBJ1-2	NA	NA	TGTGCCAGCAGGGAACAGGGAGTGGACTATGGCTACACCTTC	CASREQGVDYGYTF
TRBV2	TRBJ2-3	NA	few	TGTGCCAGCAGTGACGGCTGGGCAGATACGCAGTATTTT	CASSDGWADTQYF
TRBV7-8	TRBJ2-7	NA	few	TGTGCCAGCAGCTTATGGGACGAGCAGTACTTC	CASSLWDEQYF
TRBV27	TRBJ1-1	NA	many	TGTGCCAGCAGGGTGGACGGCCTGAACACTGAAGCTTTCTTT	CASRVDGLNTEAFF
TRBV28	TRBJ2-3	NA	NA	TGTGCCAGCAGTTCAAAACATCTAGGGGGGATCTCGGATACGCAGTATTTT	CASSSKHLGGISDTQYF
TRBV7-3	TRBJ1-1	NA	many	TGTGCCAGCAGCGAAATGTCCGGGATCGGTGAAGCTTTCTTT	CASSEMSGIGEAFF
TRBV20-1	TRBJ2-4	TRBD2	many	TGCAGCGCGGTCGGAGTAGCGGGAGGAGGAGCCAAAAACATTCAGTACTTC	CSAVGVAGGGAKNIQYF
TRBV9	TRBJ2-5	TRBD1	few	TGTGCCAGCAGCACACGGAGGGACAGGGCCCAAGAGACCCAGTACTTC	CASSTRRDRAQETQYF
TRBV7-3	TRBJ1-1	NA	many	TGTGCCAGCAGCTACACAACGGGGAACACTGAAGCTTTCTTT	CASSYTTGNTEAFF
TRBV20-1	TRBJ2-1	NA	NA	TGCAGTGCCTACCCGGGCCGCTGGGCAGGGCAGTTCTTC	CSAYPGRWAGQFF
TRBV20-1	TRBJ2-7	NA	many	TGCAGTGCTAGAGACCCCAGGGAGACCGACGAGCAGTACTTC	CSARDPRETDEQYF
TRBV30	TRBJ1-1	NA	many	TGTGCCTGGATGACCGTTCGTGAAGCTTTCTTT	CAWMTVREAFF
TRBV6-6	TRBJ2-5	NA	few	TGTGCCAGCAGTGACCGGGCCGATCGCCGTCGAGAGACCCAGTACTTC	CASSDRADRRRETQYF
TRBV4-1	TRBJ2-3	TRBD2	few	TGCGCCAGCAGCCAAGGGGCCAGCGGGAGTACAGATACGCAGTATTTT	CASSQGASGSTDTQYF
TRBV28	TRBJ2-5	TRBD1	many	TGTGCCAGCAATGACAGGGGTGAAGAGACCCAGTACTTC	CASNDRGEETQYF
TRBV6-1	TRBJ1-1	TRBD1	few	TGTGCCAGCAGACAGGGGCGTCGAGACACTGAAGCTTTCTTT	CASRQGRRDTEAFF
TRBV11-3	TRBJ2-1	TRBD2	once	TGTGCCAGCAGCTCGCGAGCGGGAGGCCCCCCTGGGGAGCAGTTCTTC	CASSSRAGGPPGEQFF
TRBV7-6	TRBJ2-2	TRBD2	many	TGTGCCAGCAGCCCTCCCTCCCGGGGGGCGAACACCGGGGAGCTGTTTTTT	CASSPPSRGANTGELFF
TRBV20-1	TRBJ1-1	NA	once	TGCAGTGCTAGCAACCGAGGACGGAACACTGAAGCTTTCTTT	CSASNRGRNTEAFF
TRBV7-3	TRBJ2-1	TRBD2	many	TGTGCCAGCAGCCAAGGGACTAGTGACTACAATGAGCAGTTCTTC	CASSQGTSDYNEQFF
TRBV14	TRBJ2-1	NA	few	TGTGCCAGCAGCTCACAGCCACCGAGCACCCACAATGAGCAGTTCTTC	CASSSQPPSTHNEQFF
TRBV28	TRBJ1-1	NA	NA	TGTGCCAGCAGTTCACCTGGCAGGAACACTGAAGCTTTCTTT	CASSSPGRNTEAFF
TRBV2	TRBJ1-2	NA	many	TGTGCCAGCGGGGGGGCCGCGTACACCTTC	CASGGAAYTF
TRBV7-3	TRBJ1-1	NA	many	TGTGCCAGCAGCTTAGACACCCTCAGGAGGACTGAAGCTTTCTTT	CASSLDTLRRTEAFF
TRBV12-3/TRBV12-4	TRBJ1-5	TRBD1	NA	TGTGCCAGCAGCTTTCTTGGACAGGGAGGACAGCCCCAGCATTTT	CASSFLGQGGQPQHF
TRBV28	TRBJ2-4	NA	many	TGTGCCAGCAGTACGCAAGGGACCAAAAACATTCAGTACTTC	CASSTQGTKNIQYF
TRBV7-9	TRBJ2-3	TRBD2	few	TGTGCCAGCAGCTACGGACTAGCTTCGGATACGCAGTATTTT	CASSYGLASDTQYF
TRBV2	TRBJ2-7	NA	few	TGTGCCAGCACTATTAGCGTTAGCTCCTACGAGCAGTACTTC	CASTISVSSYEQYF
TRBV3-1	TRBJ2-2	TRBD2	many	TGTGCCAGCAGCCAAGTGCATCCCGGAGCGGGAGTTACCGGGGAGCTGTTTTTT	CASSQVHPGAGVTGELFF
TRBV28	TRBJ2-4	TRBD2	NA	TGTGCCAGCAGTCAGCCGGGAGCGGGAGGGGGCATTCAGTACTTC	CASSQPGAGGGIQYF
TRBV28	TRBJ2-1	TRBD2	many	TGTGCCAGCTCGGGTGGCGGGACTAGCGGGAGGGCCAGTTTCTTCTTC	CASSGGGTSGRASFFF
TRBV12-3/TRBV12-4	TRBJ1-2	NA	NA	TGTGCCAGCAGACCACAGGGCCTGTATGGCTACACCTTC	CASRPQGLYGYTF